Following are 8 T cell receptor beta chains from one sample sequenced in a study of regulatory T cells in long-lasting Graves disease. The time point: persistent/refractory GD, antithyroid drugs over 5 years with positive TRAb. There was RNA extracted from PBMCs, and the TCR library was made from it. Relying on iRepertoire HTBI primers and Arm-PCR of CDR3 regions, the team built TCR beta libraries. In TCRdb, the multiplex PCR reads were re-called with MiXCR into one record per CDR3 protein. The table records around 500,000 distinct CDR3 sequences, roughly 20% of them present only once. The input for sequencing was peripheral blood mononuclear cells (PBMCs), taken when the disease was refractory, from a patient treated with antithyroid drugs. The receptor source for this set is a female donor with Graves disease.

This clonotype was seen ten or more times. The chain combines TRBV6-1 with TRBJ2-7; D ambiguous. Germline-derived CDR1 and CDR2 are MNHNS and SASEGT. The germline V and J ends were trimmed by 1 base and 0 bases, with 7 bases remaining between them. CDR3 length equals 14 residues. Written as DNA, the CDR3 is TGTGCCAGCAGTGAAGAGAGGAGCTCCTACGAGCAGTACTTC. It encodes CASSEERSSYEQYF.

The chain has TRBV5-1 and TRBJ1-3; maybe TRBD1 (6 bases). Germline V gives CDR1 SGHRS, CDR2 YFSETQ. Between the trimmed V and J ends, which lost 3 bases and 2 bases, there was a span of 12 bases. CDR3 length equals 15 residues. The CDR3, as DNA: TGCGCCAGCAGCTCATTCGCAGGGGCTGGAAACACCATATATTTT. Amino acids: CASSSFAGAGNTIYF.

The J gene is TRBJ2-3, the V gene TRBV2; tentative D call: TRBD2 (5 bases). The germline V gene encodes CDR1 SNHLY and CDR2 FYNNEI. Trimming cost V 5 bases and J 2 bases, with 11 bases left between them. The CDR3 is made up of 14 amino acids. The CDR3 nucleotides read TGTGCCAGCAGTAGCGGAGAGAACACAGATACGCAGTATTTT. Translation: CASSSGENTDTQYF.

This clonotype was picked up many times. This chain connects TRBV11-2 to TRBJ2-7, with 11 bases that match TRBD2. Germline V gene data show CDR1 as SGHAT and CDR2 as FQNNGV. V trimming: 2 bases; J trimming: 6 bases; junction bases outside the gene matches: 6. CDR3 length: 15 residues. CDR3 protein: CASSLQTSGSREQYF. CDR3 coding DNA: TGTGCCAGCAGCTTACAAACTAGCGGGAGTCGCGAGCAGTACTTC.

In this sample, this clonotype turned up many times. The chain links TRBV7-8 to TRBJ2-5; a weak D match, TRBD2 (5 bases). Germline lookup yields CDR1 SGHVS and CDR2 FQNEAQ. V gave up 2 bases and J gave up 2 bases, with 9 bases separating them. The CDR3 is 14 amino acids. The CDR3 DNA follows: TGTGCCAGCAGCTTAATTCGGGATCAAGAGACCCAGTACTTC. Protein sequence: CASSLIRDQETQYF.

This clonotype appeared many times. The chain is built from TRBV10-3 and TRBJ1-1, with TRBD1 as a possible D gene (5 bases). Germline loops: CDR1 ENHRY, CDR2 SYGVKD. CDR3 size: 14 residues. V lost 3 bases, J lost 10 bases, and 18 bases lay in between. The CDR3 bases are TGTGCCATCAGTGATCCTCGGGACGGGATAAGAGCTTTCTTT. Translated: CAISDPRDGIRAFF.

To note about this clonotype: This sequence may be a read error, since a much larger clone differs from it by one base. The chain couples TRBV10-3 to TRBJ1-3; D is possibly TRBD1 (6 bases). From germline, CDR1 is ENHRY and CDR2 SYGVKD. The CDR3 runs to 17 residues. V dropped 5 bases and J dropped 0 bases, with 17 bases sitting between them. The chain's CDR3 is CAISRDIRLASGNTIYF. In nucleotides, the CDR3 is TGTGCCATCAGTCGGGACATCCGCCTCGCCTCTGGAAACACCATATATTTT.

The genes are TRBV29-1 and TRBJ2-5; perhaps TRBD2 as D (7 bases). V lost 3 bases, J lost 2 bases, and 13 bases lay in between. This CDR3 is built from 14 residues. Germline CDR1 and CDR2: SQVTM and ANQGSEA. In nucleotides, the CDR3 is TGCAGCGTTGATGGCAGGGGAGGGCAAGAGACCCAGTACTTC. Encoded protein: CSVDGRGGQETQYF.